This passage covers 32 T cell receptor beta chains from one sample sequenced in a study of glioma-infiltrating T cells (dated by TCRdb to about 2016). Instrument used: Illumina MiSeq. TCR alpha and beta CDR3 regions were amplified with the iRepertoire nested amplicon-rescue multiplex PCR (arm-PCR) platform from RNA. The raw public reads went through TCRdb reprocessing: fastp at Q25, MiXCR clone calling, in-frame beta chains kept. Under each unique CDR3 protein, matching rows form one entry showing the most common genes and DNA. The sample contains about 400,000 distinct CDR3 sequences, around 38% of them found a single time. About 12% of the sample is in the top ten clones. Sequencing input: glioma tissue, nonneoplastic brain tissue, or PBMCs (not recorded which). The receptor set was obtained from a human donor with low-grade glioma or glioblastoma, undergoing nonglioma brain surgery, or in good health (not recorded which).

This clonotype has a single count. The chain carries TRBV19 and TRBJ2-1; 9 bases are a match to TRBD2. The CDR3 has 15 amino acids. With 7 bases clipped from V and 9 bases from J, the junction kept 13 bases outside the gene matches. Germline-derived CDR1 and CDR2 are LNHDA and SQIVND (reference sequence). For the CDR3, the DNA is TGTGCCAGTACCCCGGTGGCGGGAGGGCCCCCTGAGCAGTTCTTC. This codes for CASTPVAGGPPEQFF.

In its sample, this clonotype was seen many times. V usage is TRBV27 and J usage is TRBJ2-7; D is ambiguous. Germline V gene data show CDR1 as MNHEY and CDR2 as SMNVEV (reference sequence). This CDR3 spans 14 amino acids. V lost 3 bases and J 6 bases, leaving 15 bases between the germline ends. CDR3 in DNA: TGTGCCAGCAGTTTCTTTGACTCGTCTAGCGAGCAGTACTTC. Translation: CASSFFDSSSEQYF.

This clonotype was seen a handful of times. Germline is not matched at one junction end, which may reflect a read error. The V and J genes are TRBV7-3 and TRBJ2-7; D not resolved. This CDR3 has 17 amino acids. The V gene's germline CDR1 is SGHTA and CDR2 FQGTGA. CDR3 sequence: CASSQDSVRHPHYEQYF. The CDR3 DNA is TGCGCCAGCAGCCAAGATTCGGTTAGGCATCCTCACTACGAGCAGTACTTC. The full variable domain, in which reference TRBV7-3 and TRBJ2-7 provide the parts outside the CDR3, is GAGVSQTPSNKVTEKGKYVELRCDPISGHTALYWYRQSLGQGPEFLIYFQGTGAADDSGLPNDRFFAVRPEGSVSTLKIQRTERGDSAVYLCASSQDSVRHPHYEQYFGPGTRLTVT.

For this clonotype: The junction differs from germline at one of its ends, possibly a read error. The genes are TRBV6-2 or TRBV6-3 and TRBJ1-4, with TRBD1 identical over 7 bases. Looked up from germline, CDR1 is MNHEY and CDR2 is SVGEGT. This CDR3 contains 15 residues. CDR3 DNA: TGTGCCAGCAGTGGCACAGGGGCGACTAATGAAAGACTGTTTTTT. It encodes CASSGTGATNERLFF.

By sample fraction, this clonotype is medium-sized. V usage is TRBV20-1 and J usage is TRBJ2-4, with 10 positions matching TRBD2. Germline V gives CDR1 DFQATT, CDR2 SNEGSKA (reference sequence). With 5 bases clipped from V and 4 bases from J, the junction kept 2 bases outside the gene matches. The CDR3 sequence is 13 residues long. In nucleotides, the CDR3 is TGCAGTGCTCCGGGACTAGCGAAAAACATTCAGTACTTC. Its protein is CSAPGLAKNIQYF.

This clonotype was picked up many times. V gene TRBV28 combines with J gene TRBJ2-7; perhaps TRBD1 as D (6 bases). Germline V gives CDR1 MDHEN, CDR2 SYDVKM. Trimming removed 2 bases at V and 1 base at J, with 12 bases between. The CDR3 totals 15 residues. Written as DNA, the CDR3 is TGTGCCAGCAGTTTACAGGGGAAGGATTCCTACGAGCAGTACTTC. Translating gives CASSLQGKDSYEQYF.

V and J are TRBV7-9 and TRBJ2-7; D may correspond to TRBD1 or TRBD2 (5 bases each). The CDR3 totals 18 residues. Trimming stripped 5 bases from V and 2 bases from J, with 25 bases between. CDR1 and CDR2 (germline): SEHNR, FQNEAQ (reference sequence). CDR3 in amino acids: CASSPLRWTGTQTYEQYF. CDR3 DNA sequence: TGTGCCAGCAGCCCACTTAGATGGACCGGGACGCAGACCTACGAGCAGTACTTC.

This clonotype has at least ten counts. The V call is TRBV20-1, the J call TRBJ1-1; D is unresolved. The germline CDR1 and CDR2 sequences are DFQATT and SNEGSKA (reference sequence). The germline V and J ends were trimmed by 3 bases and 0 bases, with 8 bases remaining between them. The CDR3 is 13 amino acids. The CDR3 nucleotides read TGCAGTGCTAGCGAGGCCCTGAACACTGAAGCTTTCTTT. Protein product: CSASEALNTEAFF.

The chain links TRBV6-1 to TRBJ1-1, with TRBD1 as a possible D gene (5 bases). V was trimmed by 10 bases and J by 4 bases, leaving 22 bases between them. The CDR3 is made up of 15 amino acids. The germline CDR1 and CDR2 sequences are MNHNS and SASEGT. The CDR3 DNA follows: TGTGCCAACAGGAAAGACTGGGGCTGGATCACTGAAGCTTTCTTT. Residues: CANRKDWGWITEAFF.

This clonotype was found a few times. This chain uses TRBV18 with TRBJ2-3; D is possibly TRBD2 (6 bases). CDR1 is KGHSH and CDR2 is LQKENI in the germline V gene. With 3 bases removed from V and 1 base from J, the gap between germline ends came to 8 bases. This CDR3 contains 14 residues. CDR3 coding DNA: TGTGCCAGCTCACCGGGGGGACGCACAGATACGCAGTATTTT. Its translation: CASSPGGRTDTQYF.

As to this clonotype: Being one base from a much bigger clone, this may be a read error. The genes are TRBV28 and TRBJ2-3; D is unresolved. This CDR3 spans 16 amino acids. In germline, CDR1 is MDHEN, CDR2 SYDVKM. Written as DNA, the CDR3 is TGTGCCAGCAGCTCACCCCAGACTGAAAGCACAGATGCGCAGTATTTT. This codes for CASSSPQTESTDAQYF.

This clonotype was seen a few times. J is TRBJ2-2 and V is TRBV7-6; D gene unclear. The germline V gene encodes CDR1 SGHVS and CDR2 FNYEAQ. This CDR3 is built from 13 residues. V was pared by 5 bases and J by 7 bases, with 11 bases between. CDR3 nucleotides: TGTGCCAGCAGCCCAGACGGGCGCGGGGAGCTGTTTTTT. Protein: CASSPDGRGELFF.

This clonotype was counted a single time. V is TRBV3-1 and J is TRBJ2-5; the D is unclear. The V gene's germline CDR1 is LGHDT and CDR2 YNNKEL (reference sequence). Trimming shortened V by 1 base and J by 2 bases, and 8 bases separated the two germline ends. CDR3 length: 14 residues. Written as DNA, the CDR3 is TGTGCCAGCAGCCAAGCGTTTTCTCAAGAGACCCAGTACTTC. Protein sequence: CASSQAFSQETQYF.

The DNA of the CDR3 is TGCGCCAGCAGCCAGACCTATGGGACTAGCGCATACAATGAGCAGTTCTTC. Translating gives CASSQTYGTSAYNEQFF. The rearrangement joins TRBV4-3 to TRBJ2-1, with 10 bases fitting TRBD2. Germline V gene data show CDR1 as LGHNA and CDR2 as YSLEER. There are 17 residues in the CDR3. Trimming took 3 bases from V and 4 from J; bases not matched to a gene: 9.

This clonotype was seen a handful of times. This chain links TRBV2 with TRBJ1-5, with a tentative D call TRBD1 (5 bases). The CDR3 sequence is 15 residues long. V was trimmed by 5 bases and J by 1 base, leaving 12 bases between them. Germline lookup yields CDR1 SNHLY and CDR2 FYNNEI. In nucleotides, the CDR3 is TGTGCCAGCAGTCGGACATTAAGAAGCAATCAGCCCCAGCATTTT. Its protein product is CASSRTLRSNQPQHF.

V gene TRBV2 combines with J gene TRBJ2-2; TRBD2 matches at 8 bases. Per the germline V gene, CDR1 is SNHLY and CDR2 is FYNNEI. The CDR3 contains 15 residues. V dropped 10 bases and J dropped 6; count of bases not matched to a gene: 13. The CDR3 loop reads CAILPSGSNAGELFF. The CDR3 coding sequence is TGTGCCATCTTACCCAGCGGGAGTAACGCCGGGGAGCTGTTTTTT.

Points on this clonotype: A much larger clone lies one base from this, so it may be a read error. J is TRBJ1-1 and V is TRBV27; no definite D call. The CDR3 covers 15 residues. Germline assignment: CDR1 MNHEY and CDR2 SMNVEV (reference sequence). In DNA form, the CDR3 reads TGTGCCAGCAGTTTATGGCCGGACCTGAACGCTGAAGCTTTCTTT. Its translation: CASSLWPDLNAEAFF.

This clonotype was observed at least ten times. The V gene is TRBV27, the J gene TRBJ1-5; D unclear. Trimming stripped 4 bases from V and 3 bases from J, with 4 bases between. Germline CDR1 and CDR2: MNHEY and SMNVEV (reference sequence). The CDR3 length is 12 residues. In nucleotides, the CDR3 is TGTGCCAGCAGTTCCCTCAATCAGCCCCAGCATTTT. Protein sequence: CASSSLNQPQHF.

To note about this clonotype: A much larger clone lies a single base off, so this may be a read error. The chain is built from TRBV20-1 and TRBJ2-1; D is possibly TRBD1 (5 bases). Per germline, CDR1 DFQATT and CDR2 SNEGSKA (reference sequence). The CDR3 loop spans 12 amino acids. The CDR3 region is CSAAGASNEEFF. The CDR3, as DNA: TGCAGTGCCGCTGGGGCCAGCAATGAGGAGTTCTTC.

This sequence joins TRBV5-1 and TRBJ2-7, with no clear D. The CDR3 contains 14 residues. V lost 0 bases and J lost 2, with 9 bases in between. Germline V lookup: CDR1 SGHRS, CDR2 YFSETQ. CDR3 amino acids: CASSLGSRTYEQYF. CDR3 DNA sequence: TGCGCCAGCAGCTTGGGTAGCAGAACCTACGAGCAGTACTTC.

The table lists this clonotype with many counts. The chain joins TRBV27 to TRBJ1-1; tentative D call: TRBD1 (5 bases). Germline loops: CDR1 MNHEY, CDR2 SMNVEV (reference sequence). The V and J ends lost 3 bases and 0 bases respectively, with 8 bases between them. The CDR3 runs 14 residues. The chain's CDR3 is CASSFGGMNTEAFF. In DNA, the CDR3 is TGTGCCAGCAGTTTTGGGGGAATGAACACTGAAGCTTTCTTT.

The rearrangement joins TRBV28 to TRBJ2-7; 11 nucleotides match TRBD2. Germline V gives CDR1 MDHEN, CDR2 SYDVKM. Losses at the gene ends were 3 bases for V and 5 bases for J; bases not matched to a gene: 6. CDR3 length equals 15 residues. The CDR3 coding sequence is TGTGCCAGCAGTTTTACTAGCGGGAGTTTCCACGAGCAGTACTTC. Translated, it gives CASSFTSGSFHEQYF.

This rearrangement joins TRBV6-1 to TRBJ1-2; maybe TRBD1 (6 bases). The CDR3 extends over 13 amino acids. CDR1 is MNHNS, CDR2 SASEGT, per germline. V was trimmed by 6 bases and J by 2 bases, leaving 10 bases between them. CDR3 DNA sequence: TGTGCCAGCAGCTGGGGGCAGAACTATGGCTACACCTTC. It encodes CASSWGQNYGYTF.

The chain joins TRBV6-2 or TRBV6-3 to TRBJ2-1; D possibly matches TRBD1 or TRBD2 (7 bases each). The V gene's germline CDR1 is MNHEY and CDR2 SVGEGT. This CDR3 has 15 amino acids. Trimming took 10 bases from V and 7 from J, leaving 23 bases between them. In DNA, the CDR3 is TGTGCCATCAGGGGGGGCTCAATGGCGGGAAATGAGCAGTTCTTC. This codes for CAIRGGSMAGNEQFF.

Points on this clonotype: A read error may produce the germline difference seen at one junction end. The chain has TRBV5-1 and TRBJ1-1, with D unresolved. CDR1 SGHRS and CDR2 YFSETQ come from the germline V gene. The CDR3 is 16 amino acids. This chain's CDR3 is CASSLIGTHSNTQAFF. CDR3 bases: TGCGCCAGCAGCTTAATAGGAACCCACTCGAACACTCAAGCTTTCTTT.

CDR3 protein: CASSAGLAGGPGEQFF. The DNA of the CDR3 is TGTGCCAGTAGCGCCGGACTAGCGGGAGGGCCGGGTGAGCAGTTCTTC. V and J are TRBV19 and TRBJ2-1; 15 nucleotides agree with TRBD2. The CDR3 sequence is 16 residues long. Unmatched junction bases numbered 9, after V lost 6 bases and J lost 9 bases. The germline V gene encodes CDR1 LNHDA and CDR2 SQIVND (reference sequence).

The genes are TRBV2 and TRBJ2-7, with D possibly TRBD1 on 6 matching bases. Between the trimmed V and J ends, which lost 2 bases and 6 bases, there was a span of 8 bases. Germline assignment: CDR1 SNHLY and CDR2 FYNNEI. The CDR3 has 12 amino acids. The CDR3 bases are TGTGCCAGCAGTGAAAGAGGGGGCGAGCAGTACTTC. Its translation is CASSERGGEQYF.

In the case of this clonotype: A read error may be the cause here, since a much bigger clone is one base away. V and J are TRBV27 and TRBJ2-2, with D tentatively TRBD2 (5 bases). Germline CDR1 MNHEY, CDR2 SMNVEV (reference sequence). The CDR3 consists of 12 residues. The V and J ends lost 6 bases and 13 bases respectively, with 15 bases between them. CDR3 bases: TGTGCCAGCAGACCACTAGAGGGAAGGCTGTTTTTT. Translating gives CASRPLEGRLFF.

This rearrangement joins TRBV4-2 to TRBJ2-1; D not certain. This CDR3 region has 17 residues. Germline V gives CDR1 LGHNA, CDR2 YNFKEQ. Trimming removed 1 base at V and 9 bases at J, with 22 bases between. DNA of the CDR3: TGTGCCAGCAGCCAAGGGGGATCGATCCTCCTCGTGGGTGAGCAGTTCTTC. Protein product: CASSQGGSILLVGEQFF.

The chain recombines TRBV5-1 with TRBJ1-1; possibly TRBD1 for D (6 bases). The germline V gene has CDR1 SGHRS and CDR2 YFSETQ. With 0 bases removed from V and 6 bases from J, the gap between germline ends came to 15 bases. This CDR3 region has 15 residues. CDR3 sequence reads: CASSLVAPGDAEAFF. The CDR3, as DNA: TGCGCCAGCAGCTTGGTCGCCCCAGGGGATGCTGAAGCTTTCTTT.

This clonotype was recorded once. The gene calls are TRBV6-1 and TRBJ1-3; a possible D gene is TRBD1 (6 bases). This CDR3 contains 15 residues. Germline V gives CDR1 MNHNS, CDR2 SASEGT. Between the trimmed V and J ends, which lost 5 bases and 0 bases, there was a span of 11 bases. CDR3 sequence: CASSFAGDSGNTIYF. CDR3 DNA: TGTGCCAGCAGTTTCGCAGGGGACTCTGGAAACACCATATATTTT.

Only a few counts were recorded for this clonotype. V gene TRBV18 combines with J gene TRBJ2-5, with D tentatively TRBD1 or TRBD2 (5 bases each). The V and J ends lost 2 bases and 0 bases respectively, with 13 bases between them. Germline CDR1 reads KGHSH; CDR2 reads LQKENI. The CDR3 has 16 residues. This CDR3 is CASSPTGPPYQETQYF. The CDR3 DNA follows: TGTGCCAGCTCACCAACGGGACCCCCGTACCAAGAGACCCAGTACTTC.